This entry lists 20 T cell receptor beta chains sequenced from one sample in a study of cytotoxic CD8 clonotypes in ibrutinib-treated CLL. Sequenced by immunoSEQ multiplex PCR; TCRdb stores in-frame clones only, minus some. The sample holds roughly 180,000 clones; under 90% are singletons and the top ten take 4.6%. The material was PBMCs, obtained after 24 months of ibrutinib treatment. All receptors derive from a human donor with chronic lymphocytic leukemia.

The CDR3 loop reads CASHRNYGYTF. CDR3 nucleotide sequence: TGTGCCAGTCACAGGAACTATGGCTACACCTTC. The chain carries TRBV19 and TRBJ1-2, with D possibly being TRBD1 (5 bases). This CDR3 is built from 11 residues. V was pared by 8 bases and J by 2 bases, with 6 bases between. Germline CDR1 LNHDA, CDR2 SQIVND (reference sequence).

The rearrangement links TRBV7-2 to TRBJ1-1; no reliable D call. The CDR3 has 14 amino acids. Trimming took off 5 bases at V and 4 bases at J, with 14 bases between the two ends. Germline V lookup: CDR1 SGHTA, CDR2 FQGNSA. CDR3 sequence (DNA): TGTGCCAGCAGCCCCGGAGCGGGGTCCACTGAAGCTTTCTTT. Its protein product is CASSPGAGSTEAFF.

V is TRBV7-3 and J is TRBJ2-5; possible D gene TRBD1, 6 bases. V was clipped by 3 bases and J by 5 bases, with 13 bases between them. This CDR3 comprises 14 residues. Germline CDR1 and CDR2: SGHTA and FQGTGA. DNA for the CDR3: TGTGCCAGCAGCTTCTATCAGGGGTCGGAGACCCAGTACTTC. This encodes CASSFYQGSETQYF. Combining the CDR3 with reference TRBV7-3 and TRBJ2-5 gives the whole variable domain GAGVSQTPSNKVTEKGKYVELRCDPISGHTALYWYRQSLGQGPEFLIYFQGTGAADDSGLPNDRFFAVRPEGSVSTLKIQRTERGDSAVYLCASSFYQGSETQYFGPGTRLLVL.

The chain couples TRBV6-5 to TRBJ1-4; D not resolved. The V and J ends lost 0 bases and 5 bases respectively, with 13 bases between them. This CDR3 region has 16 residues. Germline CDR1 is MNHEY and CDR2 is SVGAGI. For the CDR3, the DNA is TGTGCCAGCAGTTACTCAGGATCGGCAGGCAATGAAAAACTGTTTTTT. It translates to CASSYSGSAGNEKLFF.

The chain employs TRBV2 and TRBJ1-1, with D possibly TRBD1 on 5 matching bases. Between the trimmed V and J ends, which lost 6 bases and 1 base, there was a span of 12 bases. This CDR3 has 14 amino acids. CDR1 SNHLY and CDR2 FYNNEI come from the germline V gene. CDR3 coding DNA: TGTGCCAGCAGCGAACACGGGGCGAACACTGAAGCTTTCTTT. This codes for CASSEHGANTEAFF. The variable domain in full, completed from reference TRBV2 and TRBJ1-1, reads EPEVTQTPSHQVTQMGQEVILRCVPISNHLYFYWYRQILGQKVEFLVSFYNNEISEKSEIFDDQFSVERPDGSNFTLKIRSTKLEDSAMYFCASSEHGANTEAFFGQGTRLTVV.

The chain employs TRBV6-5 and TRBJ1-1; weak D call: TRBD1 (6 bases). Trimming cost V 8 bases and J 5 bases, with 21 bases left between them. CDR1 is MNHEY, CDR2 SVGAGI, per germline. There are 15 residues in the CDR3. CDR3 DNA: TGTGCCAGCCAACCCACGGCAGGGGAATGGACTGAAGCTTTCTTT. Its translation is CASQPTAGEWTEAFF.

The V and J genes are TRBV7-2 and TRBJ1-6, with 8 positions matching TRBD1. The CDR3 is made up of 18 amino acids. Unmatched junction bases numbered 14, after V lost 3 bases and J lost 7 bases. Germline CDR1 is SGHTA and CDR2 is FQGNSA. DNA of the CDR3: TGTGCCAGCAGCTTCCCCGGACAGGGAAATTTTTGGAATTCACCCCTCCACTTT. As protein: CASSFPGQGNFWNSPLHF.

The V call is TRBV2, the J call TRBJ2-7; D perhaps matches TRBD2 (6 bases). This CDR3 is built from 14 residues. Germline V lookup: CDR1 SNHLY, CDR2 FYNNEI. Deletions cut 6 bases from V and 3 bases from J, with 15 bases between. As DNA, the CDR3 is TGTGCCAGCAGGGACGTGGGGGGAGGCTACGAGCAGTACTTC. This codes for CASRDVGGGYEQYF.

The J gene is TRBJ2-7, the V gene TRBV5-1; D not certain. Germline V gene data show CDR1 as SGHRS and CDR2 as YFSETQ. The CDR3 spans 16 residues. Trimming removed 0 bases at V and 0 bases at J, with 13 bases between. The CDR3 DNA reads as TGCGCCAGCAGCTTGGGTCTCCTGGGTGGCTCCTACGAGCAGTACTTC. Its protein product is CASSLGLLGGSYEQYF.

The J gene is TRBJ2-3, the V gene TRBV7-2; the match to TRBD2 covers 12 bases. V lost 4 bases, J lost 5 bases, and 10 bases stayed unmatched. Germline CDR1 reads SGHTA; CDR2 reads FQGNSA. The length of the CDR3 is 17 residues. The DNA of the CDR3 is TGTGCCAGCAGCTCCGGACTAGCGGGGAGGAGAATAGATACGCAGTATTTT. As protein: CASSSGLAGRRIDTQYF.

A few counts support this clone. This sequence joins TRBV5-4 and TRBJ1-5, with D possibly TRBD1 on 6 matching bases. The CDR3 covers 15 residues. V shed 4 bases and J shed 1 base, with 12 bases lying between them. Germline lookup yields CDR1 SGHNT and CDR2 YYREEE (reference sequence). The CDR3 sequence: CASSPGEGSNQPQHF. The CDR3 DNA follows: TGTGCCAGCAGCCCAGGGGAGGGCAGCAATCAGCCCCAGCATTTT. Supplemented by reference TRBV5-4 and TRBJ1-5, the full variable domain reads ETGVTQSPTHLIKTRGQQVTLRCSSQSGHNTVSWYQQALGQGPQFIFQYYREEENGRGNFPPRFSGLQFPNYSSELNVNALELDDSALYLCASSPGEGSNQPQHFGDGTRLSIL.

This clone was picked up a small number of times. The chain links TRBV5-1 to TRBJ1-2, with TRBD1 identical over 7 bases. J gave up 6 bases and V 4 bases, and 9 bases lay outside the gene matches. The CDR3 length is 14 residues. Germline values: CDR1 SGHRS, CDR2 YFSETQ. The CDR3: CASSPAGGVDGYTF. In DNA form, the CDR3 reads TGCGCCAGCAGCCCAGCAGGGGGGGTGGATGGCTACACCTTC.

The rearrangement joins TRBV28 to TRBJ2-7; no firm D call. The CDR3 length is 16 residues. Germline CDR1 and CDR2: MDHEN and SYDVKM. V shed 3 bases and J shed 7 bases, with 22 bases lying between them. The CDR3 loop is CASSFKTPLRSYEQYF. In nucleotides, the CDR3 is TGTGCCAGCAGTTTCAAGACCCCGTTAAGGTCGTATGAGCAGTACTTC.

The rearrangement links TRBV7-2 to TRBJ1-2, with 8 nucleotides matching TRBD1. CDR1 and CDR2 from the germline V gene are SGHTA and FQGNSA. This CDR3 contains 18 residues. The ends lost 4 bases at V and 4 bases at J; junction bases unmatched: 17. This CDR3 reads CASSSLGDRWTRSYGYTF. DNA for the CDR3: TGTGCCAGCAGCTCCTTAGGGGACAGGTGGACCAGAAGCTATGGCTACACCTTC. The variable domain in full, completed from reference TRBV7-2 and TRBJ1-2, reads GAGVSQSPSNKVTEKGKDVELRCDPISGHTALYWYRQSLGQGLEFLIYFQGNSAPDKSGLPSDRFSAERTGGSVSTLTIQRTQQEDSAVYLCASSSLGDRWTRSYGYTFGSGTRLTVV.

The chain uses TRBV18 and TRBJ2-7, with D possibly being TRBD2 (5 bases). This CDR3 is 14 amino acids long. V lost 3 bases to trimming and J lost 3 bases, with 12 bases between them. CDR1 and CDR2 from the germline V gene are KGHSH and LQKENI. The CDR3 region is CASSPQDSNYEQYF. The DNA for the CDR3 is TGTGCCAGCTCACCGCAGGACTCCAACTACGAGCAGTACTTC.

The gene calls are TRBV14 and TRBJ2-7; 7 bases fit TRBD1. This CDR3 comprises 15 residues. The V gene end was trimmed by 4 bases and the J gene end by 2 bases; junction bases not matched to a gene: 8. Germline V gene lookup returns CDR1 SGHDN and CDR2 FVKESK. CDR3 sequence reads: CASSRGTVNTYEQYF. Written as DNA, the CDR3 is TGTGCCAGCAGCCGAGGGACAGTCAATACCTACGAGCAGTACTTC. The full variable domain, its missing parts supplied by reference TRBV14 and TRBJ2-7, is EAGVTQFPSHSVIEKGQTVTLRCDPISGHDNLYWYRRVMGKEIKFLLHFVKESKQDESGMPNNRFLAERTGGTYSTLKVQPAELEDSGVYFCASSRGTVNTYEQYFGPGTRLTVT.

CDR3 region: CASSSPTSGAYEQYF. The CDR3 region has the DNA TGTGCCAGCAGTTCCCCTACTAGCGGAGCCTACGAGCAGTACTTC. The chain employs TRBV27 and TRBJ2-7; the match to TRBD2 covers 8 bases. The CDR3 spans 15 residues. CDR1 and CDR2 (germline): MNHEY, SMNVEV (reference sequence). V was clipped by 4 bases and J by 2 bases; unmatched bases: 7.

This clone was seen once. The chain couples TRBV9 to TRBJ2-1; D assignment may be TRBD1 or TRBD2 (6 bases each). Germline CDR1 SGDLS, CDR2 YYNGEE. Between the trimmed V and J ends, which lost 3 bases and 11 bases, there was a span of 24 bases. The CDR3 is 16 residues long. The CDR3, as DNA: TGTGCCAGCAGCGAGGGCCTGGGGGGCGAGCGGGTGCAGCAGTTCTTC. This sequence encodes CASSEGLGGERVQQFF. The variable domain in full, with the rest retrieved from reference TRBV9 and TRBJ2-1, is DSGVTQTPKHLITATGQRVTLRCSPRSGDLSVYWYQQSLDQGLQFLIQYYNGEERAKGNILERFSAQQFPDLHSELNLSSLELGDSALYFCASSEGLGGERVQQFFGPGTRLTVL.

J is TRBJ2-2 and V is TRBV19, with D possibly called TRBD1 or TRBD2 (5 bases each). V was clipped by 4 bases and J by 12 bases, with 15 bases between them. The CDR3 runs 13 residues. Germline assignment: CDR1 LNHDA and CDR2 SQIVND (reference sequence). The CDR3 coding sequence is TGTGCCAGTAGTACTACTGGGGACGAAAAGCTGTTTTTT. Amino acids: CASSTTGDEKLFF.

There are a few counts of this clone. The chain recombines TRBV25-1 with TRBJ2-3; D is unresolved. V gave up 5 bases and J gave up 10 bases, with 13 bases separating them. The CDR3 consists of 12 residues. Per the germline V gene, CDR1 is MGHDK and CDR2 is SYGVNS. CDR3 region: CASSFSRVAQYF. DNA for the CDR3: TGTGCCAGCAGTTTTTCCCGCGTGGCGCAGTATTTT.